The 20 T cell receptor beta chains below all came from one sample that was sequenced in a study of blood T cell repertoires in COVID-19 (dated by TCRdb to the early 2020s). The library relied on the immunoSEQ multiplex PCR assay. TCRdb mirrors the immuneACCESS table, restricted to in-frame sequences. Some clones are absent from its copies; in checked studies, under half trace to an unresolved V gene, and the reason for the others is unknown. Counted in this sample were around 320,000 clones; about 87% of them appeared once. The ten largest clones represent just under 7% of the sample. Sequenced: peripheral blood. The receptors originated from a woman under 40 who had recovered from COVID-19.

This chain joins TRBV13 and TRBJ2-2; no definite D call. V was pared by 0 bases and J by 8 bases, with 10 bases between. The length of the CDR3 is 14 residues. Germline V lookup: CDR1 PRHDT, CDR2 FYEKMQ (reference sequence). The CDR3 nucleotides read TGTGCCAGCAGCTTAGGAGCCCCTGCTGGGGAGCTGTTTTTT. This codes for CASSLGAPAGELFF.

The V and J genes are TRBV28 and TRBJ1-4; D is unresolved. The CDR3 has 13 residues. The V gene lost 6 bases and the J gene lost 4 bases, with 9 bases spanning the gap. Germline CDR1 is MDHEN and CDR2 is SYDVKM. DNA of the CDR3: TGTGCCAGCAGGGAACAGCTTAATGAAAAACTGTTTTTT. This gives the protein CASREQLNEKLFF. Filled out from reference TRBV28 and TRBJ1-4, the complete variable domain reads DVKVTQSSRYLVKRTGEKVFLECVQDMDHENMFWYRQDPGLGLRLIYFSYDVKMKEKGDIPEGYSVSREKKERFSLILESASTNQTSMYLCASREQLNEKLFFGSGTQLSVL.

This clone appeared once. The V and J genes are TRBV5-6 and TRBJ2-7; TRBD1 matches at 8 bases. The trim removed 4 bases at V and 6 bases at J, leaving 3 bases unmatched. Per germline, CDR1 SGHDT and CDR2 YYEEEE. The CDR3 consists of 12 residues. The CDR3: CASSRTGTEQYF. CDR3 nucleotide sequence: TGTGCCAGCAGCCGGACAGGGACCGAGCAGTACTTC.

The chain combines TRBV11-3 with TRBJ2-1; TRBD2 matches 7 bases. CDR1 and CDR2 (germline): SGHNT, YENEEA. The CDR3 is 15 amino acids. Trimming at V came to 5 bases and at J to 0 bases, leaving 4 bases not matched to a gene. The CDR3 region is CASSPGGSSYNEQFF. CDR3 nucleotides: TGTGCCAGCAGCCCCGGGGGGTCCTCCTACAATGAGCAGTTCTTC. Full variable domain (missing parts from reference TRBV11-3 and TRBJ2-1): EAGVVQSPRYKIIEKKQPVAFWCNPISGHNTLYWYLQNLGQGPELLIRYENEEAVDDSQLPKDRFSAERLKGVDSTLKIQPAELGDSAVYLCASSPGGSSYNEQFFGPGTRLTVL.

The chain is built from TRBV23-1 and TRBJ1-4; tentatively, D is TRBD1 (6 bases). TRBV23-1 is given ORF status, its function remaining uncertain. This CDR3 is 17 amino acids long. Deletions cut 4 bases from V and 8 bases from J, with 23 bases between. This CDR3 reads CASSPPGGAPPLEKLFF. The CDR3 region has the DNA TGCGCCAGCAGTCCCCCTGGGGGGGCCCCCCCTCTAGAAAAACTGTTTTTT.

The V gene is TRBV24-1, the J gene TRBJ2-2, with D maybe TRBD2 (5 bases). Germline loops: CDR1 KGHDR, CDR2 SFDVKD. The CDR3 length is 16 residues. The germline V and J ends were trimmed by 4 bases and 1 base, with 12 bases remaining between them. The CDR3: CATSEPGRENTGELFF. The CDR3 coding sequence is TGTGCCACCAGTGAGCCCGGACGGGAGAACACCGGGGAGCTGTTTTTT.

The chain links TRBV4-3 to TRBJ2-5, with 9 bases matching TRBD1. The CDR3 runs 15 residues. V dropped 1 base and J dropped 5; count of bases not matched to a gene: 5. Germline CDR1 is LGHNA and CDR2 is YSLEER. The CDR3 sequence: CASSQGNRGRETQYF. The CDR3 nucleotides are TGCGCCAGCAGCCAAGGAAACAGGGGGCGGGAGACCCAGTACTTC.

The rearrangement links TRBV19 to TRBJ2-1, with 12 bases aligning to TRBD2. Looked up from germline, CDR1 is LNHDA and CDR2 is SQIVND (reference sequence). The CDR3 contains 17 residues. V gave up 2 bases and J gave up 2 bases; unmatched junction bases: 4. DNA for the CDR3: TGTGCCAGTAGTATACAAGGGACTAGCGGGCCCTACAATGAGCAGTTCTTC. Its translation is CASSIQGTSGPYNEQFF.

The chain combines TRBV10-3 with TRBJ1-1; 9 bases agree with TRBD1. The ends lost 10 bases at V and 6 bases at J; junction bases unmatched: 3. This CDR3 is built from 11 residues. CDR1 is ENHRY, CDR2 SYGVKD, per germline. This CDR3 is CATRTGAEAFF. In DNA, the CDR3 is TGTGCCACTCGGACAGGGGCTGAAGCTTTCTTT.

This chain uses TRBV7-9 with TRBJ2-7; D not resolved. Trimming removed 1 base from V and 2 bases from J, with 6 bases in between. The CDR3 length is 13 residues. CDR1 is SEHNR, CDR2 FQNEAQ, per germline (reference sequence). The CDR3 spells CASSLETAYEQYF. For the CDR3, the DNA is TGTGCCAGCAGCTTAGAAACAGCCTACGAGCAGTACTTC.

J is TRBJ1-1 and V is TRBV27; tentative D call: TRBD1 (5 bases). The CDR3 contains 13 residues. V was clipped by 2 bases and J by 9 bases, with 13 bases between them. Germline loops: CDR1 MNHEY, CDR2 SMNVEV (reference sequence). The chain's CDR3 is CASSLSGRGKAFF. The CDR3 bases are TGTGCCAGCAGTTTAAGTGGTCGGGGGAAAGCTTTCTTT.

The rearrangement joins TRBV29-1 to TRBJ1-2, with D unclear. From germline, CDR1 is SQVTM and CDR2 ANQGSEA. The CDR3 consists of 14 residues. Between the trimmed V and J ends, which lost 3 bases and 4 bases, there was a span of 15 bases. CDR3 in DNA: TGCAGCGTTGAGAGAGAGGCACTATCCTATGGCTACACCTTC. Its translation is CSVEREALSYGYTF. The variable domain in full, completed from reference TRBV29-1 and TRBJ1-2, reads SAVISQKPSRDICQRGTSLTIQCQVDSQVTMMFWYRQQPGQSLTLIATANQGSEATYESGFVIDKFPISRPNLTFSTLTVSNMSPEDSSIYLCSVEREALSYGYTFGSGTRLTVV.

The rearrangement links TRBV4-2 to TRBJ1-1, with 7 bases fitting TRBD1. The germline V gene has CDR1 LGHNA and CDR2 YNFKEQ. This CDR3 is built from 15 residues. With V trimmed by 1 base and J by 3 bases, 5 bases remained unmatched. The CDR3 DNA is TGTGCCAGCAGCCAAGTTTCCGGACAGGACACTGAAGCTTTCTTT. Its translation: CASSQVSGQDTEAFF.

The chain is built from TRBV27 and TRBJ2-1, with a weak D call TRBD2 (6 bases). Trimming removed 1 base from V and 0 bases from J, with 13 bases in between. CDR1 MNHEY and CDR2 SMNVEV come from the germline V gene (reference sequence). This CDR3 region has 17 residues. The CDR3 loop reads CASSLFVGGSSYNEQFF. The CDR3 DNA sequence: TGTGCCAGCAGTTTATTCGTTGGGGGGAGCTCCTACAATGAGCAGTTCTTC.

V gene TRBV24-1 combines with J gene TRBJ1-6; 10 bases line up with TRBD1. The V and J ends lost 3 bases and 4 bases, in that order; junction bases with no gene match: 8. The CDR3 length is 18 residues. Germline values: CDR1 KGHDR, CDR2 SFDVKD. The CDR3 nucleotides are TGTGCCACCAGTGATCGAAACCGGGACAGGGGTTATAATTCACCCCTCCACTTT. It is translated as CATSDRNRDRGYNSPLHF.

In nucleotides, the CDR3 is TGTGCCATCACCCAGGATAGCGGCTCCTACGAGCAGTACTTC. Translating gives CAITQDSGSYEQYF. This chain connects TRBV10-3 to TRBJ2-7; tentatively, D is TRBD2 (6 bases). Germline V gives CDR1 ENHRY, CDR2 SYGVKD. This CDR3 has 14 residues. V lost 7 bases to trimming and J lost 0 bases, with 13 bases between them.

This rearrangement joins TRBV19 to TRBJ1-5; TRBD1 is a possible D gene (6 bases). The CDR3 sequence is 12 residues long. V dropped 4 bases and J dropped 6 bases, with 7 bases sitting between them. Per the germline V gene, CDR1 is LNHDA and CDR2 is SQIVND (reference sequence). CDR3 sequence (DNA): TGTGCCAGTAGTAGCAGGGGTCAGCCCCAGCATTTT. Encoded protein: CASSSRGQPQHF.

The rearrangement uses TRBV7-9 and TRBJ1-2; TRBD1 matches at 7 bases. The germline CDR1 and CDR2 sequences are SEHNR and FQNEAQ (reference sequence). This CDR3 is built from 13 residues. V lost 5 bases, J lost 4 bases, and 4 bases stayed unmatched. The CDR3 sequence is CASSPGQTYGYTF. CDR3 nucleotide sequence: TGTGCCAGCAGCCCGGGACAGACCTATGGCTACACCTTC.

The chain joins TRBV6-2 or TRBV6-3 to TRBJ2-7; D is unresolved. Per the germline V gene, CDR1 is MNHEY and CDR2 is SVGEGT. This CDR3 has 13 amino acids. V lost 5 bases and J lost 0, with 8 bases in between. CDR3 in DNA: TGTGCCAGCAGTCGCGGAAACTCCTACGAGCAGTACTTC. Its protein product is CASSRGNSYEQYF.

The chain couples TRBV4-2 to TRBJ2-5, with D tentatively TRBD1 (5 bases). The V and J ends lost 0 bases and 1 base respectively, with 18 bases between them. This CDR3 spans 18 amino acids. CDR1 and CDR2 (germline): LGHNA, YNFKEQ. The CDR3 loop reads CASSQDGWTRGIQETQYF. DNA of the CDR3: TGTGCCAGCAGCCAAGATGGGTGGACAAGGGGAATCCAAGAGACCCAGTACTTC.